A single sample is the source of the 11 T cell receptor beta chains below, sequenced in a study of T cells after yellow fever vaccination. Via MiXCR, TCRdb re-called the 5' RACE reads, giving one row per CDR3 protein. The sample holds 120,000 or so distinct CDR3 sequences, 13% to 15% seen once. Sample: CD8+ T cells sorted from PBMCs, taken 5 days after the yellow fever booster vaccination. The receptors stem from a man younger than 35 who received the YFV17D yellow fever vaccine.

This chain links TRBV6-5 with TRBJ2-7, with 7 bases aligning to TRBD1. Germline V lookup: CDR1 MNHEY, CDR2 SVGAGI. The length of the CDR3 is 14 residues. The ends lost 6 bases at V and 2 bases at J; junction bases unmatched: 7. The CDR3 DNA reads TGTGCCAGCAGCCTCGGACAGGACCCCTACGAGCAGTACTTC. Its protein is CASSLGQDPYEQYF.

In this sample, this clonotype turned up a few times. J is TRBJ1-1 and V is TRBV9; D not certain. The CDR3 contains 15 residues. Germline-derived CDR1 and CDR2 are SGDLS and YYNGEE. The V end was cut by 2 bases, the J end by 4 bases, with 15 bases between. Here the CDR3 DNA reads TGTGCCAGCAGCGTGGCCTCTGATTTGAGCACTGAAGCTTTCTTT. This gives the protein CASSVASDLSTEAFF.

This sequence joins TRBV10-2 and TRBJ1-2; perhaps TRBD1 as D (5 bases). CDR1 and CDR2 (germline): WSHSY, SAAADI. The CDR3 length is 14 residues. The V end was cut by 0 bases, the J end by 4 bases, with 9 bases between. The CDR3 DNA is TGCGCCAGCAGTGAGTCCCGGGACGTCTATGGCTACACCTTC. Translated: CASSESRDVYGYTF.

This clonotype was counted between two and nine times. The chain uses TRBV12-3 or TRBV12-4 and TRBJ2-3; D may match TRBD1 or TRBD2 (5 bases each). The CDR3 runs 17 residues. Trimming cost V 8 bases and J 0 bases, with 21 bases left between them. In nucleotides, the CDR3 is TGTGCCAGCGAGGGGCCGGCCCCACGAAGAAGCACAGATACGCAGTATTTT. It codes for CASEGPAPRRSTDTQYF.

This clonotype was found many times. The CDR3 region is CASGETQYF. The CDR3 DNA reads TGTGCCAGCGGAGAGACCCAGTACTTC. The V gene is TRBV7-2, the J gene TRBJ2-5; D is uncertain. The CDR3 loop spans 9 amino acids. V lost 8 bases, J lost 4 bases, and 2 bases lay in between. Germline V gene data show CDR1 as SGHTA and CDR2 as FQGNSA.

The chain has TRBV4-3 and TRBJ2-7, with a possible D match to TRBD1 (6 bases). Trimming removed 5 bases at V and 7 bases at J, with 15 bases between. The CDR3 loop spans 13 amino acids. Germline-derived CDR1 and CDR2 are LGHNA and YSLEER. The CDR3 DNA is TGCGCCAGCAGCGCCCTCAGGGGTAAAGAGCAGTACTTC. This encodes CASSALRGKEQYF.

In this sample, this clonotype turned up a few times. This chain connects TRBV4-1 to TRBJ2-2; no clear D gene. This CDR3 region has 12 residues. The germline CDR1 and CDR2 sequences are MGHRA and YSYEKL. Trimming removed 2 bases at V and 5 bases at J, with 3 bases between. CDR3 nucleotide sequence: TGCGCCAGCAGCCAACTAACCGGGGAGCTGTTTTTT. It translates to CASSQLTGELFF.

This clonotype turned up a few times. DNA of the CDR3: TGTGCCGCCGACCGACAGGGAAGAGGGGAGACCCAGTACTTC. It encodes CAADRQGRGETQYF. This chain joins TRBV6-5 and TRBJ2-5; the match to TRBD1 covers 7 bases. Germline V CDR1 and CDR2: MNHEY, SVGAGI. Trimming removed 11 bases from V and 5 bases from J; junction bases left unmatched: 14. This CDR3 comprises 14 residues.

This clonotype was counted a few times. This sequence joins TRBV7-9 and TRBJ1-1; the D is unclear. CDR3 length equals 12 residues. Trimming took off 1 base at V and 11 bases at J, with 11 bases between the two ends. Germline V CDR1 and CDR2: SEHNR, FQNEAQ (reference sequence). CDR3 in DNA: TGTGCCAGCAGCTTAGTGACCCCCGGTGCTTTCTTT. Protein sequence: CASSLVTPGAFF. The full variable domain, completed using reference TRBV7-9 and TRBJ1-1, is DTGVSQNPRHKITKRGQNVTFRCDPISEHNRLYWYRQTLGQGPEFLTYFQNEAQLEKSRLLSDRFSAERPKGSFSTLEIQRTEQGDSAMYLCASSLVTPGAFFGQGTRLTVV.

This clonotype has just a few counts. V is TRBV19 and J is TRBJ2-5; D perhaps matches TRBD2 (5 bases). Germline V gives CDR1 LNHDA, CDR2 SQIVND (reference sequence). Trimming pared 3 bases from V and 5 bases from J, leaving 13 bases between. The length of the CDR3 is 14 residues. CDR3 nucleotide sequence: TGTGCCAGTAGTATGAGGACCTGGAGGGAGACCCAGTACTTC. Residues: CASSMRTWRETQYF. The variable domain in full, completed from reference TRBV19 and TRBJ2-5, reads DGGITQSPKYLFRKEGQNVTLSCEQNLNHDAMYWYRQDPGQGLRLIYYSQIVNDFQKGDIAEGYSVSREKKESFPLTVTSAQKNPTAFYLCASSMRTWRETQYFGPGTRLLVL.

The V and J genes are TRBV7-9 and TRBJ1-6; D not resolved. V lost 8 bases and J lost 0, with 5 bases in between. Germline assignment: CDR1 SEHNR and CDR2 FQNEAQ (reference sequence). This CDR3 is 13 amino acids long. The CDR3 sequence: CASLSSYNSPLHF. CDR3 nucleotide sequence: TGTGCCAGCTTGTCCTCCTATAATTCACCCCTCCACTTT.